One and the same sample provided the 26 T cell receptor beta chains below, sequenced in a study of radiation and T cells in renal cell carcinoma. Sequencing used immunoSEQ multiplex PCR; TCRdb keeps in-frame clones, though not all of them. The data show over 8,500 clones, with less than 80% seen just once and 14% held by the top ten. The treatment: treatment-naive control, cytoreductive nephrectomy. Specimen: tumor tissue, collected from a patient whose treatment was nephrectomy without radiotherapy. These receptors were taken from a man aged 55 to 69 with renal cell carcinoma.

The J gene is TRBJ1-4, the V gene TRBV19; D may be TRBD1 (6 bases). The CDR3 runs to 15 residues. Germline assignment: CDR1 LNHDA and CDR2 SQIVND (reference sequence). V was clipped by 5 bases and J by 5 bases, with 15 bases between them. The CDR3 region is CASSPKGHLNEKLFF. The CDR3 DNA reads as TGTGCCAGTAGTCCAAAGGGACACCTAAATGAAAAACTGTTTTTT.

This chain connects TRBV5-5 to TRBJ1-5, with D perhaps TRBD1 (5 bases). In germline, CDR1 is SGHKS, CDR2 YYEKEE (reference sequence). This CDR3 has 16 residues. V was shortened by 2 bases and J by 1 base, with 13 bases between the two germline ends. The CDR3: CASSFGNRNSNQPQHF. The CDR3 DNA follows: TGTGCCAGCAGCTTTGGAAACAGGAACAGCAATCAGCCCCAGCATTTT.

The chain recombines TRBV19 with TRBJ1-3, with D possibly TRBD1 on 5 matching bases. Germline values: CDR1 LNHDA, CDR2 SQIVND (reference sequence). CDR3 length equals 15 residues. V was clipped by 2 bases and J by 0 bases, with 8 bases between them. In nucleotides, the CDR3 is TGTGCCAGTAGTATACGACAGCTCTCTGGAAACACCATATATTTT. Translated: CASSIRQLSGNTIYF. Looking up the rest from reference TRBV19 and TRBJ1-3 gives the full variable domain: DGGITQSPKYLFRKEGQNVTLSCEQNLNHDAMYWYRQDPGQGLRLIYYSQIVNDFQKGDIAEGYSVSREKKESFPLTVTSAQKNPTAFYLCASSIRQLSGNTIYFGEGSWLTVV.

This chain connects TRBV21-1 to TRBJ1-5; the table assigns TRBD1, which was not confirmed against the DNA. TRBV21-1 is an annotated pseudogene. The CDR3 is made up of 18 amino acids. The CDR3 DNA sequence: TGTGCCAGCAGCAATTGGGTGTGCGTAGGACAGGGATATCAGCCCCAGCATTTT. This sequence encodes CASSNWVCVGQGYQPQHF.

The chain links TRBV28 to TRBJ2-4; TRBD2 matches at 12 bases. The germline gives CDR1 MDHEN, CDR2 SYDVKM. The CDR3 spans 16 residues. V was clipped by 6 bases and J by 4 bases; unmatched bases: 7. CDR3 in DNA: TGTGCCAGCAGCGAGACTAGCGGGGGAAAAAAAAACATTCAGTACTTC. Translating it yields CASSETSGGKKNIQYF.

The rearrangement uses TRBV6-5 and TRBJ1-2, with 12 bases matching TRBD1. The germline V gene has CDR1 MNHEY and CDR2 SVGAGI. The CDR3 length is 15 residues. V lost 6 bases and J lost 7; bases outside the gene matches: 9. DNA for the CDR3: TGTGCCAGCAGGAATCCGGGACAGGGGGCGTCTGGCTACACCTTC. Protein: CASRNPGQGASGYTF.

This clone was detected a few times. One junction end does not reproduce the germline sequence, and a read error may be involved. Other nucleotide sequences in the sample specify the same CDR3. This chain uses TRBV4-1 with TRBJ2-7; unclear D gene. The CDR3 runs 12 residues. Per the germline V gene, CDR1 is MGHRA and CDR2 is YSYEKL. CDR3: CASSQDRYEQYF. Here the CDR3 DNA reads TGTGCCAGCAGCCAAGATCGCTACGAGCAGTACTTC.

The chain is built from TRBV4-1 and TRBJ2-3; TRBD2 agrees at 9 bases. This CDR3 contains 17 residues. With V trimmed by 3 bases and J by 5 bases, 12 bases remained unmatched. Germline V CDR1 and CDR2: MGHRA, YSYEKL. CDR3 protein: CASSQPTAGGPRDTQYF. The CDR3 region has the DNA TGCGCCAGCAGCCAGCCCACCGCGGGGGGGCCTCGAGATACGCAGTATTTT.

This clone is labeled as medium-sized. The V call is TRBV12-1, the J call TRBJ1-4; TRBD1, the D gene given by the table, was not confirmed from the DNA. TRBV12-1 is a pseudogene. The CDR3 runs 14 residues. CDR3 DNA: TGTGCCAGCAGCGGGGGCACAACTAATGAAAAACTGTTTTTT. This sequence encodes CASSGGTTNEKLFF.

CDR3 loop: CASSISIAYEQYF. The CDR3 DNA sequence: TGTGCCAGTAGTATAAGTATCGCCTACGAGCAGTACTTC. V gene TRBV19 combines with J gene TRBJ2-7; no firm D call. The CDR3 has 13 residues. Germline V gene data show CDR1 as LNHDA and CDR2 as SQIVND (reference sequence). Trimming cost V 2 bases and J 2 bases, with 7 bases left between them.

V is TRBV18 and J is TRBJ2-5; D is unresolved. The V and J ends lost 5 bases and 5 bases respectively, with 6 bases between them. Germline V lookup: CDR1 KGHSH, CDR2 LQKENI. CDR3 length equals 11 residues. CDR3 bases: TGTGCCAGCTCAGGAATGGAGACCCAGTACTTC. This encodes CASSGMETQYF.

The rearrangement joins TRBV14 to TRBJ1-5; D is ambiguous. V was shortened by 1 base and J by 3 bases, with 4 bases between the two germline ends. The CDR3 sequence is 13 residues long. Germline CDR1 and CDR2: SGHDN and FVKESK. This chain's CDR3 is CASSQAHNQPQHF. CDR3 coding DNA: TGTGCCAGCAGCCAAGCCCACAATCAGCCCCAGCATTTT. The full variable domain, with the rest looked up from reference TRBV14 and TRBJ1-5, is EAGVTQFPSHSVIEKGQTVTLRCDPISGHDNLYWYRRVMGKEIKFLLHFVKESKQDESGMPNNRFLAERTGGTYSTLKVQPAELEDSGVYFCASSQAHNQPQHFGDGTRLSIL.

In nucleotides, the CDR3 is TGCGCCAGCAGCCAAGTTAGGTTGACTCGGGCTTTGAGGCGCGAGCAGTACTTC. Protein product: CASSQVRLTRALRREQYF. The rearrangement joins TRBV4-1 to TRBJ2-7; no clear D. Trimming removed 1 base from V and 6 bases from J, with 25 bases in between. CDR3 length: 18 amino acids. Germline V gene data show CDR1 as MGHRA and CDR2 as YSYEKL.

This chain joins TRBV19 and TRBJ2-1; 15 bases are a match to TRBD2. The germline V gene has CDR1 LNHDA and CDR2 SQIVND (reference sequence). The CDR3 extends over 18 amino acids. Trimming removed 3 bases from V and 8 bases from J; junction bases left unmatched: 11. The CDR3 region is CASSIGEIGLAGGYEQFF. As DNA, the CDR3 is TGTGCCAGTAGTATCGGCGAGATCGGACTAGCGGGGGGGTATGAGCAGTTCTTC.

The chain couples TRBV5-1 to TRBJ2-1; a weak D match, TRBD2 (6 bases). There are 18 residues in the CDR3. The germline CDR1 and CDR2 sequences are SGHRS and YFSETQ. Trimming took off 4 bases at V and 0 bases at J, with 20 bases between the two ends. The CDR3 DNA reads TGCGCCAGCAGCCCTCGGACGGAGGGCCCAAGCTCCTACAATGAGCAGTTCTTC. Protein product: CASSPRTEGPSSYNEQFF.

This chain's CDR3 is CASPYPRPRAKNIQYF. For the CDR3, the DNA is TGTGCCAGTCCGTATCCCAGGCCCCGGGCCAAAAACATTCAGTACTTC. This chain uses TRBV28 with TRBJ2-4, with D unclear. V lost 9 bases, J lost 1 base, and 19 bases lay in between. Germline V lookup: CDR1 MDHEN, CDR2 SYDVKM. The CDR3 has 16 amino acids.

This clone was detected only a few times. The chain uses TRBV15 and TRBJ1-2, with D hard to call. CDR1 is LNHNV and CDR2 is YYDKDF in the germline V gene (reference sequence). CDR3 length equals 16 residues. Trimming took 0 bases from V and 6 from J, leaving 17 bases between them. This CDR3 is CATSRDLDGKFHGYTF. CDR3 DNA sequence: TGTGCCACCAGCAGAGATCTCGATGGAAAATTCCATGGCTACACCTTC.

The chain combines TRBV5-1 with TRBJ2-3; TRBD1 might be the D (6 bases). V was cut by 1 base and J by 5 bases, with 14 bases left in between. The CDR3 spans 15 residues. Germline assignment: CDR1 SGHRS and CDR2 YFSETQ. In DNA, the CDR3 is TGCGCCAGCAGCTTGCAACAGGGTCCGGGAGATACGCAGTATTTT. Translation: CASSLQQGPGDTQYF.

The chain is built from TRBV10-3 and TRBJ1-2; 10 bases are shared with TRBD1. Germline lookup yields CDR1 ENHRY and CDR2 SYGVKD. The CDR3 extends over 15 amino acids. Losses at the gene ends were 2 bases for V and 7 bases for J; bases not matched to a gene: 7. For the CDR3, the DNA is TGTGCCATCAGTGAGCCCGACAGGGGGCGCGGTGGCTACACCTTC. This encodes CAISEPDRGRGGYTF.

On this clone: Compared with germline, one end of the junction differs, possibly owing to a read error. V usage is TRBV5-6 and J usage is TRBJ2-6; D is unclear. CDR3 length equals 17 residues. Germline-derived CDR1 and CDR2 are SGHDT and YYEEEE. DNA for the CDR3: TGTGCCAGCGATAAAGGCAATAGTCACAAGTCGGGCCAACGTCCTGACTTC. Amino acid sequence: CASDKGNSHKSGQRPDF. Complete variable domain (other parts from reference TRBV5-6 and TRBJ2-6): DAGVTQSPTHLIKTRGQQVTLRCSPKSGHDTVSWYQQALGQGPQFIFQYYEEEERQRGNFPDRFSGHQFPNYSSELNVNALLLGDSALYLCASDKGNSHKSGQRPDFGAGSRLTVL.

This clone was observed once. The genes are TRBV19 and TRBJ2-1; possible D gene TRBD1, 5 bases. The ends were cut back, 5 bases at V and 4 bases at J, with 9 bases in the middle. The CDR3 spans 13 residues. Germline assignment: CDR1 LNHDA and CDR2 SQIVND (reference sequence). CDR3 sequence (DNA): TGTGCCAGTAGTCGACAGCAGTACAATGAGCAGTTCTTC. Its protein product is CASSRQQYNEQFF. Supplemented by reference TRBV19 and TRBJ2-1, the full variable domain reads DGGITQSPKYLFRKEGQNVTLSCEQNLNHDAMYWYRQDPGQGLRLIYYSQIVNDFQKGDIAEGYSVSREKKESFPLTVTSAQKNPTAFYLCASSRQQYNEQFFGPGTRLTVL.

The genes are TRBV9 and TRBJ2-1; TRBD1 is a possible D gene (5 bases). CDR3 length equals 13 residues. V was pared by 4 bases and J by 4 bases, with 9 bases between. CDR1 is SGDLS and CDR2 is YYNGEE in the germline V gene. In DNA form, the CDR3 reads TGTGCCAGCAGCACAAGACAGTACAATGAGCAGTTCTTC. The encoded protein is CASSTRQYNEQFF.

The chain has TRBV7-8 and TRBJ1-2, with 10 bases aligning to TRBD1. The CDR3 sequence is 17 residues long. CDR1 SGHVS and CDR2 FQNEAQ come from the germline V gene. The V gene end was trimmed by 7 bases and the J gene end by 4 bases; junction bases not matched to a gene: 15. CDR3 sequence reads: CASTKPGFGTGVYGYTF. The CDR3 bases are TGTGCCAGCACAAAACCCGGATTCGGGACAGGGGTCTATGGCTACACCTTC.

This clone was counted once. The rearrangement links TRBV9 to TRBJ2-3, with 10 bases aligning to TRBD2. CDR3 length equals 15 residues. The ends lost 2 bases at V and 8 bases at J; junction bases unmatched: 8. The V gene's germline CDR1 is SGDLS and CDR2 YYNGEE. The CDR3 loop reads CASSVGSGGMGTQYF. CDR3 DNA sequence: TGTGCCAGCAGCGTGGGTAGCGGGGGGATGGGTACGCAGTATTTT.

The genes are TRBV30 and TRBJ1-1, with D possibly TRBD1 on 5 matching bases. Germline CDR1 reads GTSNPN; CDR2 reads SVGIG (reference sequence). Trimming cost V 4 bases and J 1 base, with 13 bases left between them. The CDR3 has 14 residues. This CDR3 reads CAWKKQVANTEAFF. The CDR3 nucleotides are TGTGCCTGGAAGAAACAGGTAGCGAACACTGAAGCTTTCTTT.

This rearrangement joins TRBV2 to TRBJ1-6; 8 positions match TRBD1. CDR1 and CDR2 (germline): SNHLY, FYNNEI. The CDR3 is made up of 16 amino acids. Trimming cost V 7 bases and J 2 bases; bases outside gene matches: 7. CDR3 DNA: TGTGCCAGCACCGAGGACAGGGTCGCCTATAATTCACCCCTCCACTTT. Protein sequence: CASTEDRVAYNSPLHF. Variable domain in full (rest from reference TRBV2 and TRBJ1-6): EPEVTQTPSHQVTQMGQEVILRCVPISNHLYFYWYRQILGQKVEFLVSFYNNEISEKSEIFDDQFSVERPDGSNFTLKIRSTKLEDSAMYFCASTEDRVAYNSPLHFGNGTRLTVT.